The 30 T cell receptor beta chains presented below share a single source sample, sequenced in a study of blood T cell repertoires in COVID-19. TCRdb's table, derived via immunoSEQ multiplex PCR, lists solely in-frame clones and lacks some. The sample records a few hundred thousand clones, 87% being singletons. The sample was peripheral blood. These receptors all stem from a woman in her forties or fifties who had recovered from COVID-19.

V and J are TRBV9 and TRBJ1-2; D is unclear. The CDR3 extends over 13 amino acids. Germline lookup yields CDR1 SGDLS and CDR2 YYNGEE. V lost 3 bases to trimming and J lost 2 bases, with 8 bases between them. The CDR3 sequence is CASSATQNYGYTF. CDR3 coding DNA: TGTGCCAGCAGCGCGACACAGAACTATGGCTACACCTTC.

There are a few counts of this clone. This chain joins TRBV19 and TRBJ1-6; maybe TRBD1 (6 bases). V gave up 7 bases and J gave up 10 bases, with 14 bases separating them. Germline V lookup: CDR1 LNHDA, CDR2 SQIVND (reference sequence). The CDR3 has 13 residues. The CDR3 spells CASTLRGGSPLHF. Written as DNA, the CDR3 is TGTGCCAGTACCCTCCGCGGGGGCTCACCCCTCCACTTT.

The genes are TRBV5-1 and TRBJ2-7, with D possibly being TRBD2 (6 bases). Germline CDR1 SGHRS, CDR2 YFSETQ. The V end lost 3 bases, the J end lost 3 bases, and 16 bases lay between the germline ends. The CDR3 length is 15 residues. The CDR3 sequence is CASSSDTYGGYEQYF. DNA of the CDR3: TGCGCCAGCAGCTCGGATACCTACGGGGGCTACGAGCAGTACTTC.

The CDR3 here is CASSKGSGTWEMNAEAFF. The CDR3 coding sequence is TGTGCCAGTAGTAAGGGCTCCGGGACATGGGAGATGAATGCTGAAGCTTTCTTT. The chain couples TRBV19 to TRBJ1-1; perhaps TRBD1 as D (6 bases). CDR1 LNHDA and CDR2 SQIVND come from the germline V gene (reference sequence). The CDR3 spans 18 residues. The germline V and J ends were trimmed by 4 bases and 6 bases, with 27 bases remaining between them.

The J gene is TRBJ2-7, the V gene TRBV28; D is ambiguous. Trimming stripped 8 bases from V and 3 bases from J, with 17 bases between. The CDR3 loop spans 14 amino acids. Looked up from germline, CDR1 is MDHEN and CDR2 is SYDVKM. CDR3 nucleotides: TGTGCCAGCGCCCGGTGGGCTCCCCTCTACGAGCAGTACTTC. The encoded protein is CASARWAPLYEQYF.

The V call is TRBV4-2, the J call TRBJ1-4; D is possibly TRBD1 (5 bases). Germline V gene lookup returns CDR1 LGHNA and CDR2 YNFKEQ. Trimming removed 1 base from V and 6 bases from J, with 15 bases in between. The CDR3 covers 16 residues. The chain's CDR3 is CASSQAQRGIYEKLFF. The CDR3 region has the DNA TGTGCCAGCAGCCAAGCCCAGCGGGGGATATATGAAAAACTGTTTTTT.

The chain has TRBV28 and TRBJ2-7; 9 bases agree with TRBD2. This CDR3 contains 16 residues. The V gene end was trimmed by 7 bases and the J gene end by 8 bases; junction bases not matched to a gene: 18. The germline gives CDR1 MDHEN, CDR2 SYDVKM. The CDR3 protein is CASILRGGRGQRKQYF. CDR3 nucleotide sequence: TGTGCCAGCATTCTTAGGGGCGGGAGGGGCCAACGAAAGCAGTACTTC.

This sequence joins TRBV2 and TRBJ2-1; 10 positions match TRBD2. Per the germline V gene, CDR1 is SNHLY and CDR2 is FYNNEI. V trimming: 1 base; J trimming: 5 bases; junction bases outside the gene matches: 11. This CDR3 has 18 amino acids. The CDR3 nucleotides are TGTGCCAGCAGTGAAGGGCTAGCGGGGGACATCGTTCACAATGAGCAGTTCTTC. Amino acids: CASSEGLAGDIVHNEQFF.

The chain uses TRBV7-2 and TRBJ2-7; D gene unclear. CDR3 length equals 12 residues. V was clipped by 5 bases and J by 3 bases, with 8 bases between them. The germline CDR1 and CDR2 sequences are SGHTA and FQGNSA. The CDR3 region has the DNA TGTGCCAGCAGCCCCCAGCGCTACGAGCAGTACTTC. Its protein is CASSPQRYEQYF.

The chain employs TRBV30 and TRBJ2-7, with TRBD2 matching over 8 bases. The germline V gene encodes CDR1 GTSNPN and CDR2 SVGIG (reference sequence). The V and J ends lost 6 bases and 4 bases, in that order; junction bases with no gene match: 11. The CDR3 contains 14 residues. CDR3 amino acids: CACTRSGSRYEQYF. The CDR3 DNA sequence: TGTGCCTGTACCCGCAGCGGGAGCCGATACGAGCAGTACTTC.

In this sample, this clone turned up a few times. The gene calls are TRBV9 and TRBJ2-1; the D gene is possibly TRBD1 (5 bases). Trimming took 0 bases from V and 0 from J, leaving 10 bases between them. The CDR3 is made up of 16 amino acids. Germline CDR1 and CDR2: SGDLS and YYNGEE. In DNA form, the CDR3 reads TGTGCCAGCAGCGTAGTGGACATACGCTCCTACAATGAGCAGTTCTTC. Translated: CASSVVDIRSYNEQFF. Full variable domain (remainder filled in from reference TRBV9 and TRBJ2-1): DSGVTQTPKHLITATGQRVTLRCSPRSGDLSVYWYQQSLDQGLQFLIQYYNGEERAKGNILERFSAQQFPDLHSELNLSSLELGDSALYFCASSVVDIRSYNEQFFGPGTRLTVL.

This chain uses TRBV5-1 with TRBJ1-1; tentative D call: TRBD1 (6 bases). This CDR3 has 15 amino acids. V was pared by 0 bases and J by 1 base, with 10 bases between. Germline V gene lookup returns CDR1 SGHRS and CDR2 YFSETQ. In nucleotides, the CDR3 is TGCGCCAGCAGCTTGGCCTCGACAGGGAACACTGAAGCTTTCTTT. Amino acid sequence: CASSLASTGNTEAFF.

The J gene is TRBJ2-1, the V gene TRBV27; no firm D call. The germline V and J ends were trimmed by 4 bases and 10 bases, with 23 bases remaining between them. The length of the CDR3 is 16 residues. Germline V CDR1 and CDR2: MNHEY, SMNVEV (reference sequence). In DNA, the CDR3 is TGTGCCAGCAGTTCCGCGCAATTCCGATTACGTAACGAGCAGTTCTTC. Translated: CASSSAQFRLRNEQFF.

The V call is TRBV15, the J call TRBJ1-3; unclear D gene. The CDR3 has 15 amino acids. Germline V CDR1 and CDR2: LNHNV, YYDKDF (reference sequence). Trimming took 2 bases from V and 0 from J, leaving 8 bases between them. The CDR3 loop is CATSRPLNSGNTIYF. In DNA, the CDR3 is TGTGCCACCAGCAGACCTTTAAACTCTGGAAACACCATATATTTT. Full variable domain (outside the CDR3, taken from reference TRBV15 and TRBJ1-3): DAMVIQNPRYQVTQFGKPVTLSCSQTLNHNVMYWYQQKSSQAPKLLFHYYDKDFNNEADTPDNFQSRRPNTSFCFLDIRSPGLGDTAMYLCATSRPLNSGNTIYFGEGSWLTVV.

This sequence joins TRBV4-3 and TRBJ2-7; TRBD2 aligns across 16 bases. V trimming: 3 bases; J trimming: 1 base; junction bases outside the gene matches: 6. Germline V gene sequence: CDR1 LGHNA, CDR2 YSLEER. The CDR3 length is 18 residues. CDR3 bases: TGCGCCAGCAGCCAGGGACTAGCGGGAGGGCCAAGGTCCTACGAGCAGTACTTC. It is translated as CASSQGLAGGPRSYEQYF.

Written as DNA, the CDR3 is TGTGCCAGCAGCACTGGGGACGGAGGGCGGATGATGCAGTACTTC. It translates to CASSTGDGGRMMQYF. The chain uses TRBV9 and TRBJ2-7, with D tentatively TRBD2 (6 bases). Trimming stripped 4 bases from V and 9 bases from J, with 23 bases between. The germline CDR1 and CDR2 sequences are SGDLS and YYNGEE. The CDR3 spans 15 residues.

The CDR3 coding sequence is TGTGCCAGCAGCGACCTGGGGGGGCTTCATTCCACAGATACGCAGTATTTT. As protein: CASSDLGGLHSTDTQYF. This rearrangement joins TRBV9 to TRBJ2-3; D is perhaps TRBD2 (7 bases). V lost 3 bases, J lost 2 bases, and 19 bases lay in between. CDR3 length equals 17 residues. The germline gives CDR1 SGDLS, CDR2 YYNGEE. Together with reference TRBV9 and TRBJ2-3, the CDR3 gives the full variable domain: DSGVTQTPKHLITATGQRVTLRCSPRSGDLSVYWYQQSLDQGLQFLIQYYNGEERAKGNILERFSAQQFPDLHSELNLSSLELGDSALYFCASSDLGGLHSTDTQYFGPGTRLTVL.

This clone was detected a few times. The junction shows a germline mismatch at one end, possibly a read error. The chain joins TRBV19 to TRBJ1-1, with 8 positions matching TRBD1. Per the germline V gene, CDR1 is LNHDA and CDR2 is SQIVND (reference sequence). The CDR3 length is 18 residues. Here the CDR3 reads CASSALGRGQGLKTEAFF. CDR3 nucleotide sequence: TGTGCCAGTAGTGCCCTAGGGCGCGGACAGGGTTTGAAGACTGAAGCTTTCTTT.

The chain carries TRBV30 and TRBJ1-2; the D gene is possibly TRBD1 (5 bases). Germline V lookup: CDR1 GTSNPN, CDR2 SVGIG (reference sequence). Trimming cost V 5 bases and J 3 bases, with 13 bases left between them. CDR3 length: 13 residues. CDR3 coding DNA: TGTGCCTGGGGTCTCGACAGACACTATGGCTACACCTTC. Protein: CAWGLDRHYGYTF.

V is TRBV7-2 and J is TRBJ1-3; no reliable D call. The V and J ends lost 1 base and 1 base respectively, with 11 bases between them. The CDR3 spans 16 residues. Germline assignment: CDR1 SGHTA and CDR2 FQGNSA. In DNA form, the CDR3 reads TGTGCCAGCAGCTTAGTTGGCGGCTCGTCTGGAAACACCATATATTTT. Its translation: CASSLVGGSSGNTIYF.

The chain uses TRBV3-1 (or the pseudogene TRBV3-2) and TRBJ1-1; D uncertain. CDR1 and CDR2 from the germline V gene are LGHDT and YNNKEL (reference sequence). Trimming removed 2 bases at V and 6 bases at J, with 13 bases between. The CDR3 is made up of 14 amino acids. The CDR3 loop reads CASSQLYRGAEAFF. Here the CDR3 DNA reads TGTGCCAGCAGCCAATTATATCGGGGAGCTGAAGCTTTCTTT.

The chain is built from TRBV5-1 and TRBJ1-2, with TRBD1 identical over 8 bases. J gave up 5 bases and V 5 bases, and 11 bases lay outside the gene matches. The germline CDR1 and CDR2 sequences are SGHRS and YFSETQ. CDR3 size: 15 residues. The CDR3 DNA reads TGCGCCAGCAGGATAGGACAGGGTGAACTTTATGGCTACACCTTC. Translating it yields CASRIGQGELYGYTF.

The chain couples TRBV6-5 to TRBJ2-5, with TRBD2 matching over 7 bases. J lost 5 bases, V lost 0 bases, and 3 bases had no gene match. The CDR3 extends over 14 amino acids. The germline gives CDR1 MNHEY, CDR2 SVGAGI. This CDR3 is CASSYSGGWETQYF. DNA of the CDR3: TGTGCCAGCAGTTACTCGGGGGGGTGGGAGACCCAGTACTTC.

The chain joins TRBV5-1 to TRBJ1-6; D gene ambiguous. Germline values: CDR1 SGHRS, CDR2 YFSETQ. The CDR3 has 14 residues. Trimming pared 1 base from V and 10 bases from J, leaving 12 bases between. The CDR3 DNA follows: TGCGCCAGCAGCTTGACACCCGCATACTCACCCCTCCACTTT. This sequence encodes CASSLTPAYSPLHF.

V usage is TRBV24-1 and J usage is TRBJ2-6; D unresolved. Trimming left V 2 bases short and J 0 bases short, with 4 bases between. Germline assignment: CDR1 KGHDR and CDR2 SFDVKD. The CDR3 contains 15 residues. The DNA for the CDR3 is TGTGCCACCAGTGATTCTATCTCTGGGGCCAACGTCCTGACTTTC. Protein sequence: CATSDSISGANVLTF.

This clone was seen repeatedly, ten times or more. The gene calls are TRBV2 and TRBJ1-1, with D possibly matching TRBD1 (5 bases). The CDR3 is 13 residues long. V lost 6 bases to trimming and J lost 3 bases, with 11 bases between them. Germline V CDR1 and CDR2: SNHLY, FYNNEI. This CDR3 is CASRTDSHTEAFF. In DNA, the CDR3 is TGTGCCAGCAGGACTGACAGCCACACTGAAGCTTTCTTT.

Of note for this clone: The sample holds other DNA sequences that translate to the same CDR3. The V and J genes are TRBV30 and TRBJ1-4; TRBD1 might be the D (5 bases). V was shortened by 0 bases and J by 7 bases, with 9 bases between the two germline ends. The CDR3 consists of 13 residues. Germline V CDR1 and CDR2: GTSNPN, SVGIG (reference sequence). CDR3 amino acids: CAWSVRGAEKLFF. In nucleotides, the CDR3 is TGTGCCTGGAGTGTACGCGGGGCTGAAAAACTGTTTTTT.

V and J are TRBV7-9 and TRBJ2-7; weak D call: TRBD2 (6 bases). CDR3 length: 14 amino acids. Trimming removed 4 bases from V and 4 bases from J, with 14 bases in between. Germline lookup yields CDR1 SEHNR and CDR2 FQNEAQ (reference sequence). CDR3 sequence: CASSSPTGTYEQYF. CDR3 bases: TGTGCCAGCAGCTCTCCGACGGGGACTTACGAGCAGTACTTC.

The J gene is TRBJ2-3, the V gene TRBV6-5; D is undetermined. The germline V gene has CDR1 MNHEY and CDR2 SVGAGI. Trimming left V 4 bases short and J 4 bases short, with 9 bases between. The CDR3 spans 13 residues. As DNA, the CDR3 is TGTGCCAGCAGTTCTGCTTCGGCAGATACGCAGTATTTT. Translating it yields CASSSASADTQYF.

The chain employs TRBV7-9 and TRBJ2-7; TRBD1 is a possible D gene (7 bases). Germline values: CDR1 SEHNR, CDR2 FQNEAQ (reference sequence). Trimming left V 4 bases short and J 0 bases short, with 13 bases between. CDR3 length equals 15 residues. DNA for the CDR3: TGTGCCAGCAGCTCGACAGGGACTTACTCCTACGAGCAGTACTTC. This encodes CASSSTGTYSYEQYF.